The clone carrying this T cell receptor (beta chain) was observed a single time. This CDR3 region has 13 residues. The V segment lost 5 bases and the J segment 5 bases; nucleotides outside the gene matches: 2. This sample was included in a study of blood T cell repertoires in COVID-19. Assay used: immunoSEQ multiplex PCR; TCRdb lists only in-frame clones, some missing. The table lists under 200,000 clones, about 86% of them singletons. This clonotype was obtained from a man aged 50-59 years with active or convalescent COVID-19. This chain uses TRBV12-3 or TRBV12-4 with TRBJ2-2; TRBD1 matches 7 bases. Material: peripheral blood. The CDR3 sequence: CASSPGGTGELFF. Here the CDR3 DNA reads TGTGCCAGCAGTCCAGGGGGAACCGGGGAGCTGTTTTTT.